The 21 T cell receptor beta chains listed next were all sequenced from one sample in a study of cytomegalovirus exposure and HLA in healthy donors. TCRdb's copy holds only in-frame clones and misses some; the assay was immunoSEQ multiplex PCR. This table holds under 250,000 clones, around nine tenths found once. Sequenced: PBMCs. These receptors originate from a woman aged 18-30 years in good health and CMV-seronegative.

The chain uses TRBV2 and TRBJ2-7, with TRBD2 as a possible D gene (5 bases). The length of the CDR3 is 13 residues. The V and J ends lost 3 bases and 1 base respectively, with 7 bases between them. Germline V gene sequence: CDR1 SNHLY, CDR2 FYNNEI. CDR3 DNA: TGTGCCAGCAGTGATGGCGGGTCCTACGAGCAGTACTTC. It yields the protein CASSDGGSYEQYF.

V and J are TRBV14 and TRBJ2-1; weak D call: TRBD1 (6 bases). Germline V CDR1 and CDR2: SGHDN, FVKESK. Between the trimmed V and J ends, which lost 1 base and 9 bases, there was a span of 16 bases. There are 15 residues in the CDR3. The DNA of the CDR3 is TGTGCCAGCAGCCAAGGGGACACCCGGAATAGTGAGCAGTTCTTC. Encoded protein: CASSQGDTRNSEQFF.

For the CDR3, the DNA is TGTGCCAGCAGCAAAGAGGGCAGGGGGCCTGGCTACACCTTC. As protein: CASSKEGRGPGYTF. The J gene is TRBJ1-2, the V gene TRBV21-1; the table's TRBD1 call for D was not verified on the DNA. TRBV21-1 is a recognized pseudogene. This CDR3 comprises 14 residues.

The chain uses TRBV18 and TRBJ1-5; TRBD1 agrees at 9 bases. CDR3 length equals 14 residues. From germline, CDR1 is KGHSH and CDR2 LQKENI. With V trimmed by 6 bases and J by 8 bases, 8 bases remained unmatched. CDR3: CASSQTGQGEPQHF. The CDR3 DNA reads as TGTGCCAGCTCGCAAACGGGACAGGGAGAGCCCCAGCATTTT.

The chain links TRBV7-6 to TRBJ2-1; no firm D call. CDR1 and CDR2 (germline): SGHVS, FNYEAQ. The CDR3 sequence is 15 residues long. Trimming left V 6 bases short and J 0 bases short, with 12 bases between. The CDR3 sequence is CASSRVPSSYNEQFF. The DNA of the CDR3 is TGTGCCAGCAGTCGGGTCCCGAGCTCCTACAATGAGCAGTTCTTC.

The V gene is TRBV4-1, the J gene TRBJ2-5; maybe TRBD1 (5 bases). The V gene lost 0 bases and the J gene lost 5 bases, with 13 bases spanning the gap. The CDR3 has 15 residues. The V gene's germline CDR1 is MGHRA and CDR2 YSYEKL. Here the CDR3 DNA reads TGCGCCAGCAGCCAAGATGGGGCTAGTTCGGAGACCCAGTACTTC. Encoded protein: CASSQDGASSETQYF.

The rearrangement joins TRBV9 to TRBJ2-1, with 8 bases fitting TRBD2. V was pared by 0 bases and J by 5 bases, with 7 bases of the junction left unmatched. The CDR3 has 16 amino acids. Germline V gene sequence: CDR1 SGDLS, CDR2 YYNGEE. This chain's CDR3 is CASSVVGAGGHNEQFF. The CDR3 nucleotides read TGTGCCAGCAGCGTAGTCGGGGCGGGAGGACACAATGAGCAGTTCTTC.

V usage is TRBV7-8 and J usage is TRBJ1-1; D is undetermined. CDR1 and CDR2 (germline): SGHVS, FQNEAQ. This CDR3 is 13 amino acids long. Between the trimmed V and J ends, which lost 4 bases and 5 bases, there was a span of 11 bases. Here the CDR3 reads CASSWAYGTEAFF. The CDR3, as DNA: TGTGCCAGCAGCTGGGCATACGGAACTGAAGCTTTCTTT.

This chain connects TRBV5-1 to TRBJ1-4; D ambiguous. CDR3 length: 16 amino acids. CDR1 is SGHRS, CDR2 YFSETQ, per germline. The V gene lost 1 base and the J gene lost 7 bases, with 17 bases spanning the gap. Written as DNA, the CDR3 is TGCGCCAGCAGCTTGTCGCCCTCCCAAGCTAGTGAAAAACTGTTTTTT. Residues: CASSLSPSQASEKLFF.

The chain joins TRBV7-9 to TRBJ1-2, with TRBD1 identical over 7 bases. The germline CDR1 and CDR2 sequences are SEHNR and FQNEAQ (reference sequence). Trimming took 5 bases from V and 8 from J; bases not matched to a gene: 17. This CDR3 is 16 amino acids long. The CDR3 here is CASSPSRDSPQEGYTF. The CDR3 DNA reads as TGTGCCAGCAGCCCGTCCCGGGACAGTCCCCAAGAGGGCTACACCTTC.

V gene TRBV19 combines with J gene TRBJ1-5; unclear D gene. V shed 7 bases and J shed 1 base, with 14 bases lying between them. Germline CDR1 reads LNHDA; CDR2 reads SQIVND (reference sequence). This CDR3 has 15 amino acids. In nucleotides, the CDR3 is TGTGCCAGTACAACTGGACTCCAGAGCAATCAGCCCCAGCATTTT. Encoded protein: CASTTGLQSNQPQHF.

This chain connects TRBV2 to TRBJ2-7, with 7 bases aligning to TRBD2. The length of the CDR3 is 16 residues. CDR1 is SNHLY and CDR2 is FYNNEI in the germline V gene. Germline trimming cut 6 bases from V and 3 bases from J; bases unmatched to any gene: 14. CDR3 loop: CASSASTGGSYYEQYF. CDR3 bases: TGTGCCAGCAGCGCCTCTACTGGCGGGAGTTACTACGAGCAGTACTTC.

This clone was detected once. The CDR3 carries no conserved terminal phenylalanine or tryptophan, so it likely arises from a read error. The chain links TRBV7-3 to TRBJ2-7, with 10 positions matching TRBD2. Germline CDR1 reads SGHTA; CDR2 reads FQGTGA. V lost 6 bases and J lost 2; bases outside the gene matches: 4. CDR3 length: 14 residues. CDR3 region: CASSPSGRAYEQYL. The CDR3, as DNA: TGTGCCAGCAGTCCAAGCGGGAGGGCCTACGAGCAGTACCTC.

The J gene is TRBJ2-3, the V gene TRBV2; TRBD1 agrees at 7 bases. V shed 7 bases, J shed 8 bases, and the junction held 15 bases outside the gene matches. Per the germline V gene, CDR1 is SNHLY and CDR2 is FYNNEI. The length of the CDR3 is 15 residues. The CDR3 coding sequence is TGTGCCAGCACATACTCAGGGGCGAGACAGGGTACGCAGTATTTT. This codes for CASTYSGARQGTQYF.

The chain recombines TRBV10-2 with TRBJ1-1, with 9 bases lining up with TRBD1. CDR1 and CDR2 from the germline V gene are WSHSY and SAAADI. The ends lost 3 bases at V and 7 bases at J; junction bases unmatched: 15. This CDR3 comprises 17 residues. The CDR3 loop is CASSDPAGTGYSREAFF. Here the CDR3 DNA reads TGCGCCAGCAGTGACCCGGCCGGGACAGGGTATTCGCGTGAAGCTTTCTTT.

V usage is TRBV30 and J usage is TRBJ1-1; D is undetermined. V dropped 3 bases and J dropped 3 bases, with 11 bases sitting between them. The CDR3 runs 13 residues. Germline CDR1 reads GTSNPN; CDR2 reads SVGIG (reference sequence). The CDR3 nucleotides read TGTGCCTGGAGAGCGACGGCGGACACTGAAGCTTTCTTT. Protein: CAWRATADTEAFF.

The rearrangement links TRBV5-1 to TRBJ2-1; 11 bases align to TRBD2. The CDR3 sequence is 15 residues long. Trimming took 4 bases from V and 5 from J; bases not matched to a gene: 5. Germline CDR1 SGHRS, CDR2 YFSETQ. CDR3 sequence (DNA): TGCGCCAGCAGCCCAACTAGCGGGAGACACAATGAGCAGTTCTTC. Encoded protein: CASSPTSGRHNEQFF.

The CDR3: CASSYSLSYYNEQFF. CDR3 coding DNA: TGTGCCAGCAGTTACTCACTCTCCTACTACAATGAGCAGTTCTTC. V gene TRBV6-6 combines with J gene TRBJ2-1; no reliable D call. This CDR3 comprises 15 residues. The V gene's germline CDR1 is MNHNY and CDR2 SVGAGI (reference sequence). V lost 0 bases and J 3 bases, leaving 9 bases between the germline ends.

The chain couples TRBV27 to TRBJ2-7, with 14 nucleotides matching TRBD2. Germline V gene lookup returns CDR1 MNHEY and CDR2 SMNVEV (reference sequence). The CDR3 is 13 amino acids. The junction had 3 bases not matched to a gene; V was cut back by 10 bases and J by 4 bases. The CDR3 region has the DNA TGTGCCACCGGACTAGCGGGAGGTTACGAGCAGTACTTC. Encoded protein: CATGLAGGYEQYF.

The chain is built from TRBV30 and TRBJ2-7, with D possibly TRBD2 on 6 matching bases. This CDR3 spans 12 amino acids. V was pared by 4 bases and J by 7 bases, with 14 bases between. Germline lookup yields CDR1 GTSNPN and CDR2 SVGIG (reference sequence). CDR3 residues: CAWTIGGKEQYF. CDR3 bases: TGTGCCTGGACTATTGGGGGGAAGGAGCAGTACTTC. Together with reference TRBV30 and TRBJ2-7, the CDR3 gives the full variable domain: SQTIHQWPATLVQPVGSPLSLECTVEGTSNPNLYWYRQAAGRGLQLLFYSVGIGQISSEVPQNLSASRPQDRQFILSSKKLLLSDSGFYLCAWTIGGKEQYFGPGTRLTVT.

This chain links TRBV19 with TRBJ1-2; TRBD1 might be the D (6 bases). CDR1 is LNHDA and CDR2 is SQIVND in the germline V gene (reference sequence). V was trimmed by 7 bases and J by 3 bases, leaving 15 bases between them. The CDR3 runs to 14 residues. CDR3 nucleotides: TGTGCCAGTATTAACGGGGGGCGCGACTATGGCTACACCTTC. Protein sequence: CASINGGRDYGYTF.